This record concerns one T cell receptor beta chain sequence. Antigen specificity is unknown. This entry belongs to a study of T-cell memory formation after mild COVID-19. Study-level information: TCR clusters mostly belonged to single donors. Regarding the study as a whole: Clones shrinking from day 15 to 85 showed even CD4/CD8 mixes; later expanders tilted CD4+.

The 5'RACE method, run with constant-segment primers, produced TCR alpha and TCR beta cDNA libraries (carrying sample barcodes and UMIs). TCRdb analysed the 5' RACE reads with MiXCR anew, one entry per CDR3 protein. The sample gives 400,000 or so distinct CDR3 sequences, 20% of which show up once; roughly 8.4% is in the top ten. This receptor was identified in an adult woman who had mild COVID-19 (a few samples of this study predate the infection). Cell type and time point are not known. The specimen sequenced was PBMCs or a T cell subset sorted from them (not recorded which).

This CDR3 is CASSYSMRDVYTF. The CDR3 coding sequence is TGTGCCAGCAGTTACTCGATGAGGGATGTCTACACCTTC. V is TRBV6-6 and J is TRBJ1-2; D uncertain. Germline V gene sequence: CDR1 MNHNY, CDR2 SVGAGI (reference sequence). Trimming took off 0 bases at V and 10 bases at J, with 12 bases between the two ends. The CDR3 is 13 residues long.